This TCR beta chain derives from a study of blood T cell repertoires in COVID-19. As handled by the study authors: Reference gene primers were amplified, and this amplification served to estimate nucleated cell counts. TCRdb's copy holds only in-frame clones and misses some; the assay was immunoSEQ multiplex PCR. Clone size and the V and J calls come from that table; the DNA yielded D and trimming. The table lists some 260,000 clones, around 89% of them singletons. Germline CDR1 MNHEY, CDR2 SVGAGI. The CDR3 covers 14 residues. With V trimmed by 6 bases and J by 4 bases, 8 bases remained unmatched. The chain joins TRBV6-5 to TRBJ1-2; 7 positions match TRBD1. The source is a man aged 40-49 years who had recovered from COVID-19. Sequencing used PBMCs or T cells enriched from blood (not recorded which). The CDR3: CASRGTATFYGYTF. Here the CDR3 DNA reads TGTGCCAGCAGGGGGACAGCCACCTTCTATGGCTACACCTTC.